The clone carrying this TCR beta chain was recorded many times. Trimming shortened V by 1 base and J by 0 bases, and 9 bases separated the two germline ends. The germline CDR1 and CDR2 sequences are SGHTA and FQGNSA. The CDR3 is 15 residues long. This sample is part of a study of T cells after yellow fever vaccination. 5'RACE template switching generated TCR cDNA, adding a universal primer site and UMIs. TCRdb passed the 5' RACE reads through MiXCR, listing each CDR3 protein once. Found here are over 110,000 distinct CDR3 sequences, about 7.7% of them singletons; the top ten hold approximately 0.78%. The sample was CD4+ T cells sorted from PBMCs, taken 5 days after the yellow fever booster vaccination. The clonotype originates from a man aged 25-40 years who received the YFV17D yellow fever vaccine. The chain couples TRBV7-2 to TRBJ1-1; D not resolved. As DNA, the CDR3 is TGTGCCAGCAGCTTAGGAGTCAGATTGAACACTGAAGCTTTCTTT. The encoded protein is CASSLGVRLNTEAFF.